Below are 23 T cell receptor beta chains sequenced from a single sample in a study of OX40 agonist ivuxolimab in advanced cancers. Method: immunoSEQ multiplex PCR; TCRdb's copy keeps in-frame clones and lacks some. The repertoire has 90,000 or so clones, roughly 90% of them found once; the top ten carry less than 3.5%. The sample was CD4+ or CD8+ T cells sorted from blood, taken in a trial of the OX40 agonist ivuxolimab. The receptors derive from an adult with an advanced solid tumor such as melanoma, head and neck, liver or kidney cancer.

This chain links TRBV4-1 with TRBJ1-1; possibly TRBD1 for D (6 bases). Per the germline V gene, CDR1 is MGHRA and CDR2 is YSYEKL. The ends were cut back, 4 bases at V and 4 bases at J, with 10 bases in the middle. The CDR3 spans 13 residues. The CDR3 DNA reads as TGCGCCAGCAGCCTCGACAGGCCCACTGAAGCTTTCTTT. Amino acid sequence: CASSLDRPTEAFF.

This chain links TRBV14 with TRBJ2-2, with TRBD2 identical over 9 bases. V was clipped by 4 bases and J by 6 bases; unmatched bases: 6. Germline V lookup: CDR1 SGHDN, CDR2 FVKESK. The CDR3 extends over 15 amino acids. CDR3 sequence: CASSPGLATPGELFF. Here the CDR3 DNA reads TGTGCCAGCAGCCCGGGACTAGCCACGCCCGGGGAGCTGTTTTTT.

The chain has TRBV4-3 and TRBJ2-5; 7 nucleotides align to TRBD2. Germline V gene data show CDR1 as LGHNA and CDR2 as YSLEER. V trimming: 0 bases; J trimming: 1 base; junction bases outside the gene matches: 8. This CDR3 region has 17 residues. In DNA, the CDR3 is TGCGCCAGCAGCCAAGAGATTCGTAGCGGGCCCCAAGAGACCCAGTACTTC. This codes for CASSQEIRSGPQETQYF.

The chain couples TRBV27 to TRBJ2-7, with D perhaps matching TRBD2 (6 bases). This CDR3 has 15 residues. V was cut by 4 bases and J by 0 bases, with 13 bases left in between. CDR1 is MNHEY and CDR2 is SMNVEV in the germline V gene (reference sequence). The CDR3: CASSSFGGLSYEQYF. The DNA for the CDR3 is TGTGCCAGCAGTTCCTTCGGGGGACTCTCCTACGAGCAGTACTTC.

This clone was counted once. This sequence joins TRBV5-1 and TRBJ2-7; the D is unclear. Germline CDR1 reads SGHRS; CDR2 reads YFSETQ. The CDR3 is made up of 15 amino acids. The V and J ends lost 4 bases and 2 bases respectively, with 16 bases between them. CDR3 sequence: CASSASERRTYEQYF. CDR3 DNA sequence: TGCGCCAGCAGCGCAAGCGAGAGGCGGACCTACGAGCAGTACTTC. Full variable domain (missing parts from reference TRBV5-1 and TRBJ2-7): KAGVTQTPRYLIKTRGQQVTLSCSPISGHRSVSWYQQTPGQGLQFLFEYFSETQRNKGNFPGRFSGRQFSNSRSEMNVSTLELGDSALYLCASSASERRTYEQYFGPGTRLTVT.

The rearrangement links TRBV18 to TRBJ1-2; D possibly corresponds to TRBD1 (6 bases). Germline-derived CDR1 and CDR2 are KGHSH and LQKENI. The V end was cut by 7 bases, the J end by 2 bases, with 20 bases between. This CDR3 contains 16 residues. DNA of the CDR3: TGTGCCAGCTTACAGGGTATCACAGGGCCCAACTATGGCTACACCTTC. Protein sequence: CASLQGITGPNYGYTF.

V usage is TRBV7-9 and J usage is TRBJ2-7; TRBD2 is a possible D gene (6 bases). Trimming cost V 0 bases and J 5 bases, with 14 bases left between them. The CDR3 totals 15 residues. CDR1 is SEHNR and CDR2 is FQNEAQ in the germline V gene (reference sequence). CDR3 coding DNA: TGTGCCAGCAGCTTAGCGCTGGGACTCCAGCACGAGCAGTACTTC. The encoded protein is CASSLALGLQHEQYF. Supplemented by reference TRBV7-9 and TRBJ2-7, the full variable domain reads DTGVSQNPRHKITKRGQNVTFRCDPISEHNRLYWYRQTLGQGPEFLTYFQNEAQLEKSRLLSDRFSAERPKGSFSTLEIQRTEQGDSAMYLCASSLALGLQHEQYFGPGTRLTVT.

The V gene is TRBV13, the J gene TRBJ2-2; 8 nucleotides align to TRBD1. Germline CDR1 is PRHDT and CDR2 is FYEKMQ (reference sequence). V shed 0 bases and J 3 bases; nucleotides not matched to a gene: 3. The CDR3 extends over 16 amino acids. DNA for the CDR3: TGTGCCAGCAGCTTAGGGACAGGGGTTCACACCGGGGAGCTGTTTTTT. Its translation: CASSLGTGVHTGELFF.

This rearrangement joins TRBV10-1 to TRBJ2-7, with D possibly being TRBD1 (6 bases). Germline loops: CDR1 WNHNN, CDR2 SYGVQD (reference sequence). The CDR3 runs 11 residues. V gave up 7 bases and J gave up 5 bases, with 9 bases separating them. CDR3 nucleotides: TGCGCCAGCAAGTGGGGGCACGAGCAGTACTTC. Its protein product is CASKWGHEQYF.

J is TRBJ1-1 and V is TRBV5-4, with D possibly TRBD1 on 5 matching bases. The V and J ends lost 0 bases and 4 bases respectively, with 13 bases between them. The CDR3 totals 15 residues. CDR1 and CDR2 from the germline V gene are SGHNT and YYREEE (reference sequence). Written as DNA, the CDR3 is TGTGCCAGCAGCTTGGTTTCGGGGGGGGGCACTGAAGCTTTCTTT. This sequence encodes CASSLVSGGGTEAFF. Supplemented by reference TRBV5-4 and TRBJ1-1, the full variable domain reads ETGVTQSPTHLIKTRGQQVTLRCSSQSGHNTVSWYQQALGQGPQFIFQYYREEENGRGNFPPRFSGLQFPNYSSELNVNALELDDSALYLCASSLVSGGGTEAFFGQGTRLTVV.

CDR3 amino acids: CASSLSYTGSQFF. The CDR3 DNA reads as TGTGCCAGCAGTTTATCGTATACGGGATCGCAGTTCTTC. The genes are TRBV27 and TRBJ2-1, with D possibly being TRBD2 (5 bases). Trimming took 0 bases from V and 12 from J, leaving 12 bases between them. Germline CDR1 is MNHEY and CDR2 is SMNVEV (reference sequence). The CDR3 extends over 13 amino acids.

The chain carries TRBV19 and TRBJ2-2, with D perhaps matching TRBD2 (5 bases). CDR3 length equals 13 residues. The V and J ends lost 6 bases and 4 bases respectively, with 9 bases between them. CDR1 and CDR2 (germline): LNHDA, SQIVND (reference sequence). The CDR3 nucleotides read TGTGCCAGTAGAAGCGGAGCCACCGGGGAGCTGTTTTTT. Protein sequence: CASRSGATGELFF. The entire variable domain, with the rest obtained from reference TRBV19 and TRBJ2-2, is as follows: DGGITQSPKYLFRKEGQNVTLSCEQNLNHDAMYWYRQDPGQGLRLIYYSQIVNDFQKGDIAEGYSVSREKKESFPLTVTSAQKNPTAFYLCASRSGATGELFFGEGSRLTVL.

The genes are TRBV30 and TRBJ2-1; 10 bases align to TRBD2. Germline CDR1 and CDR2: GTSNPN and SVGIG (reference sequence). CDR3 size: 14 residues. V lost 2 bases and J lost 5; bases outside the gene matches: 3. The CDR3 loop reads CAWSSGGVNNEQFF. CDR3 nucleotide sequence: TGTGCCTGGAGTAGCGGGGGGGTGAACAATGAGCAGTTCTTC.

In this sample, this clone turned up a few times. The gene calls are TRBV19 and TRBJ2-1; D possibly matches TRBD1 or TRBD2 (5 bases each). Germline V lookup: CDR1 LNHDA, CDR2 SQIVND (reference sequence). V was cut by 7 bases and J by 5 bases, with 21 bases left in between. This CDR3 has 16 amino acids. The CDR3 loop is CASMSQPGRVNNEQFF. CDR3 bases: TGTGCCAGTATGTCCCAACCGGGGCGGGTGAACAATGAGCAGTTCTTC.

CDR3 nucleotide sequence: TGTGCCAGCAGCTCCGGGACAGTCTTGAACACTGAAGCTTTCTTT. Amino acid sequence: CASSSGTVLNTEAFF. The genes are TRBV5-8 and TRBJ1-1; 7 nucleotides agree with TRBD1. The CDR3 sequence is 15 residues long. CDR1 and CDR2 (germline): SGHTS, YDEGEE. After removal of 3 bases from V and 0 bases from J, the junction contained 5 bases not matched to a gene.

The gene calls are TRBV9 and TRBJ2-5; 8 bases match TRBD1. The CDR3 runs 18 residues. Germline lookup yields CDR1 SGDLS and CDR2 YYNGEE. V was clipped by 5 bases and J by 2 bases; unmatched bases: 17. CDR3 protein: CASSMDRDRIGVQETQYF. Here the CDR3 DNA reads TGTGCCAGCAGTATGGACAGGGATCGGATCGGGGTACAAGAGACCCAGTACTTC. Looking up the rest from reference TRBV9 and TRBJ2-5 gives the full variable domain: DSGVTQTPKHLITATGQRVTLRCSPRSGDLSVYWYQQSLDQGLQFLIQYYNGEERAKGNILERFSAQQFPDLHSELNLSSLELGDSALYFCASSMDRDRIGVQETQYFGPGTRLLVL.

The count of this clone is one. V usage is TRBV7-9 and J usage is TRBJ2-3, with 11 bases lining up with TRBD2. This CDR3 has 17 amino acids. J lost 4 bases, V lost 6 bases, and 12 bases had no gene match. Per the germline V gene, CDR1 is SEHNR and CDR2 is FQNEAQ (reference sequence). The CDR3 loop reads CASSHSGGALNSDTQYF. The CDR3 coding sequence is TGTGCCAGCAGTCATAGCGGGGGGGCCCTAAATTCAGATACGCAGTATTTT. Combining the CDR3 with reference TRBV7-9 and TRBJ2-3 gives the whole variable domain DTGVSQNPRHKITKRGQNVTFRCDPISEHNRLYWYRQTLGQGPEFLTYFQNEAQLEKSRLLSDRFSAERPKGSFSTLEIQRTEQGDSAMYLCASSHSGGALNSDTQYFGPGTRLTVL.

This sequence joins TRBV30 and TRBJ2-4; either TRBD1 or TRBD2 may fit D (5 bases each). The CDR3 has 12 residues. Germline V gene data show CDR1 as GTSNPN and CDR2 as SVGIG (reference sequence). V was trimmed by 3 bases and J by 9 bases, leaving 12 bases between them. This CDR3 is CAWSPGPAIQYF. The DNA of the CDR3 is TGTGCCTGGAGCCCGGGACCCGCCATTCAGTACTTC.

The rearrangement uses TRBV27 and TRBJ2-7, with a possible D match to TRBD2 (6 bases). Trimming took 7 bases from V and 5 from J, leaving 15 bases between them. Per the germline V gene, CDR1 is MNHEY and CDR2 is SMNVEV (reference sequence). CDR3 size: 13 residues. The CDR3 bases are TGTGCCAGCACCCTTAGGGCGGGAAACGAGCAGTACTTC. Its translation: CASTLRAGNEQYF.

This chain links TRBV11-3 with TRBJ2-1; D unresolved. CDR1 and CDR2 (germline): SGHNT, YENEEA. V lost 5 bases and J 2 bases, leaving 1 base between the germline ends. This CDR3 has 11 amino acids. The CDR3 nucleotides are TGTGCCAGCAGCCCCTACAATGAGCAGTTCTTC. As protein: CASSPYNEQFF.

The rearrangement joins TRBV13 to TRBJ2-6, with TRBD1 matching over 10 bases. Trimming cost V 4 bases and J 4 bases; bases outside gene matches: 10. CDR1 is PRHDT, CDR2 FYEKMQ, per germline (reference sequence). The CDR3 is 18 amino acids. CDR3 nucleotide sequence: TGTGCCAGCAGCTCCGTAGGGACAGGGGTAGCAGGGGCCAACGTCCTGACTTTC. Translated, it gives CASSSVGTGVAGANVLTF.

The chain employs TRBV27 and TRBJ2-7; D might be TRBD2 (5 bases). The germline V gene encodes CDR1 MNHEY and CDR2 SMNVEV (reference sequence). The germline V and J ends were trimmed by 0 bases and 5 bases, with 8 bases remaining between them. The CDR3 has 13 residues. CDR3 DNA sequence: TGTGCCAGCAGTTTATCCCTCGGGGACGAGCAGTACTTC. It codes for CASSLSLGDEQYF.

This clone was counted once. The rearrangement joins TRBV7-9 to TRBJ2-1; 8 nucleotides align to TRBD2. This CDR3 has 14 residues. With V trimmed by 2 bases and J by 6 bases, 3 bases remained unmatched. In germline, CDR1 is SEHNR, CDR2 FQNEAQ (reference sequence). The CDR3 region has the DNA TGTGCCAGCAGCTTAACGGGAGGGACCAATGAGCAGTTCTTC. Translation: CASSLTGGTNEQFF.